This T cell receptor beta chain was recorded in a study of T cells in tuberculosis (dated by TCRdb to the late 2010s). Context from the whole study: In the study, CD1B tetramers and high-throughput TCR immunosequencing were combined to characterize T cells specific for the mycobacterial lipid antigen glucose monomycolate (GMM). With 9 to 11 people per group, a South African clinical cohort compared IGRA-negative adolescents, IGRA-positive adolescents with latent tuberculosis, and adults with active tuberculosis.

The immunoSEQ multiplex PCR assay was used to generate TCR libraries, with TCR-beta and/or TCR-alpha/delta assays applied to each sample. The Illumina high-throughput platform was used to sequence the amplified TCR libraries. The study's processing was this. Clustering and dimensionality reduction relied on pairwise TCRdist distances among GMM-specific receptors from T cells that were either sorted ex vivo or expanded in vitro. Each clinical repertoire received a mean NN-distance score, defined as the average TCRdist to the nearest 10% of tetramer-positive reference sequences. To compute GEM TCR motif frequency, the fraction of unique TCRs matching known GEM sequences by V/J usage and CDR3 length was calculated. Active tuberculosis was classified by linear discriminant analysis with leave-one-out cross-validation, implemented in scikit-learn. Not all clones reach the TCRdb copy of this immuneACCESS table, which keeps in-frame sequences only. Checked studies attribute under half of the gap to unresolved V genes and leave the rest unexplained. V, J and clone size derive from that table, while D and trimming were established from the DNA sequence. The sample table shows around 38,000 clones, and roughly 96% are seen once. The ten largest account for roughly 3.5% of the sample.

At study entry, adolescents were screened for latent tuberculosis infection by tuberculin skin test and QuantiFERON-TB GOLD In-Tube IGRA. Unsorted cryopreserved PBMC were immunosequenced, covering on average approximately 98,000 T cells per clinical donor. Eleven high schools in the Worcester region of the Western Cape, South Africa, served as enrollment sites for adolescents aged 12 to 18 years. Some 10 adolescents infected with M. tuberculosis and approximately ten uninfected adolescents were chosen and matched for age and sex. PBMC from adolescents were isolated by density centrifugation from freshly drawn heparinized blood and then cryopreserved. Comment on this clone: No antigen is known for it. No much larger clonotype is one base removed from it; base qualities were not supplied.

From the cysteine up to the phenylalanine, the CDR3 has a length of 13 residues. Solely the CDR3 DNA is kept, with 39 bases framed from the first base. V was cut back by 0 bases and J by 8 bases, leaving a gap of 11 bases between them. The germline V gene encodes CDR1 SGDLS and CDR2 YYNGEE. The paper as a whole reports these results and caveats: Shorter CDR3-alpha lengths in active tuberculosis patients partly drove the smaller NN-distances, and the TCR-beta difference was not statistically significant. Smaller mean NN-distances to GMM-specific TCRs were observed in active tuberculosis TCR-alpha repertoires than in IGRA-negative controls, suggesting clonal expansion of GMM-specific TCRs. Clinical samples were selected based on which cryopreserved specimens were available, and the active tuberculosis cases were adults whereas the controls were adolescents. A classifier using the diverse GMM-specific repertoire reached roughly 89% accuracy (AUROC approximately 0.91), compared with approximately 70% accuracy using GEM motif frequencies.

Recombination joined TRBV9 with TRBJ1-2, with a tentative D gene TRBD1 over 6 matching bases. The sequencing input was PBMCs. This receptor was taken from a donor aged 5 to 30 with latent tuberculosis or without tuberculosis infection. The sequenced DNA is TGTGCCAGCAGCGTAGAAACAGGGAGAGGCTACACCTTC. It codes for CASSVETGRGYTF.